This TCR beta chain is drawn from a study of T-cell reconstitution after alpha-beta-depleted transplantation in children. Researchers prepared the TCRbeta library using unique molecular identifiers, the study reports. TCRdb ran MiXCR on the PCR reads and lists one entry per CDR3 protein. This sample has about 540,000 distinct CDR3 sequences, with approximately 20% found just once. The CDR3 is 12 residues long. V was cut by 7 bases and J by 5 bases, with 11 bases left in between. This sample comprised PBMCs from the stem cell graft donor, obtained from the stem cell graft. The receptor was derived from a human donor who donated a stem cell graft to a child with acute lymphoblastic leukemia. The genes are TRBV12-3 or TRBV12-4 and TRBJ2-5; D gene uncertain. This chain's CDR3 is CASNRPGETQYF. Here the CDR3 DNA reads TGTGCCAGCAACCGTCCCGGGGAGACCCAGTACTTC.